These T cell receptor beta chains were read from a single sample in a study of T-cell reconstitution after alpha-beta-depleted transplantation in children. One entry per CDR3 protein results from TCRdb running MiXCR on the PCR reads. The data hold approximately 500,000 distinct CDR3 sequences, with about 10% observed a single time. The sequences come from PBMCs, collected before TCRalphabeta/CD19-depleted stem cell transplant. Every receptor here comes from a child aged 2-15 years with inherited bone marrow failure, due to receive a stem cell transplant. CDR3s include the opening cysteine and the closing phenylalanine or tryptophan. D genes are given only for firm matches. A row's size may be missing; if present it is once, few, many or a size class.

>TRBJ1-5|many|TRBV5-1|TRBD1
CASSLEGQGGQPQHF
>TRBJ2-1|many|TRBV6-5|-
CASSYVGHEQFF
>TRBJ2-2|many|TRBV5-5|TRBD1
CASSRTATGLNTGELFF
>TRBJ2-7|few|TRBV7-9|-
CASSFGGKLGNEQYF
>TRBJ2-7|few|TRBV7-2|-
CASSLVQGPSYEQYF
>TRBJ2-6|many|TRBV6-5|TRBD1
CASSYSGTGAGGANVLTF
>TRBJ1-1|many|TRBV3-1|TRBD1
CASSQVDRGGTEAFF
>TRBJ2-5|many|TRBV28|-
CASSIVRETQYF
>TRBJ1-1|many|TRBV6-5|TRBD1
CASSYGQGGTEAFF
>TRBJ2-1|few|TRBV7-9|TRBD2
CASSLDRLAGVFYEQFF
>TRBJ1-6|few|TRBV20-1|TRBD1
CSARQGAGSPLHF
>TRBJ2-3|many|TRBV4-3|-
CASRNTQYF
>TRBJ1-1|few|TRBV12-3/TRBV12-4|-
CASSWSLEGVNTEAFF
>TRBJ2-7|many|TRBV6-5|TRBD1
CASSYTRQGLGEQYF
>TRBJ2-1|many|TRBV7-9|-
CASGASYNEQFF
>TRBJ2-7|many|TRBV12-3/TRBV12-4|-
CASSSEGDPYEQYF
>TRBJ2-7|many|TRBV20-1|-
CSARGLRGRLIGSSYEQYF
>TRBJ2-7|-|TRBV5-4|-
CASSFEESAYEQYF
>TRBJ1-2|few|TRBV12-5|-
CASGTGGFGDGYTF
>TRBJ2-7|many|TRBV30|TRBD1
CACDGTGFRYEQYF
>TRBJ1-2|few|TRBV7-6|-
CASSPPGGGSGGYTF
>TRBJ1-2|many|TRBV7-2|-
CASSLEQYNYGYTF
>TRBJ2-7|many|TRBV6-5|-
CASSYSRAGYEQYF
>TRBJ2-4|few|TRBV12-3/TRBV12-4|-
CASSPRGAAKNIQYF
>TRBJ1-1|many|TRBV18|-
CASSPGQNTEAFF
>TRBJ2-5|few|TRBV2|-
CASAAWGARVGQETQYF
>TRBJ2-1|many|TRBV27|-
CASDLRGRRGVDEQFF
>TRBJ2-7|once|TRBV10-1|TRBD1
CASSEARTGFDEQYF
>TRBJ2-3|-|TRBV28|-
CASIADTDTQYF
>TRBJ1-6|many|TRBV5-1|TRBD1
CASSPGTGDISPLHF
>TRBJ2-7|many|TRBV27|TRBD2
CASIGLAGDGSYEQYF
>TRBJ2-7|many|TRBV29-1|-
CSVEEHEQYF
>TRBJ1-1|many|TRBV29-1|TRBD1
CSVGGQTNTEAFF
>TRBJ2-7|few|TRBV20-1|TRBD2
CSARGLAGGSPTYEQYF
>TRBJ2-7|many|TRBV28|TRBD2
CASNDPPGGHYEQYF
>TRBJ1-1|many|TRBV13|-
CASSSRQEGLNTEAFF
>TRBJ2-1|few|TRBV19|-
CASSSGTRSYNEQFF
>TRBJ2-1|many|TRBV9|TRBD2
CASSGGGLAGNEQFF
>TRBJ2-1|-|TRBV5-1|TRBD2
CASSPRLAGDPYNEQFF
>TRBJ2-3|many|TRBV10-3|-
CAISDPLAWDTDTQYF
>TRBJ2-1|many|TRBV10-3|-
CAISDGGYSYNEQFF
>TRBJ2-7|-|TRBV5-6|TRBD1
CASSSWTGAGYEQYF
>TRBJ1-1|many|TRBV29-1|-
CSVADSTEAFF